The 24 T cell receptor beta chains below all came from one sample that was sequenced in a study of cytomegalovirus exposure and HLA in healthy donors. The primer mix had 60 Vbeta and 13 Jbeta primers. Using immunoSEQ multiplex PCR, the repertoire was profiled, and TCRdb retains in-frame clones only, with some absent. The repertoire holds 140,000 or so clones, with approximately 78% as singletons. Sequenced material: PBMCs. Receptors originate from a female donor in good health and CMV-seronegative.

This chain uses TRBV14 with TRBJ2-5, with D uncertain. Trimming cost V 1 base and J 3 bases, with 3 bases left between them. Germline loops: CDR1 SGHDN, CDR2 FVKESK. This CDR3 contains 12 residues. CDR3 in amino acids: CASSQVEETQYF. As DNA, the CDR3 is TGTGCCAGCAGCCAAGTCGAAGAGACCCAGTACTTC.

This clone was seen at least ten times. The J gene is TRBJ2-1, the V gene TRBV10-3; a weak D match, TRBD2 (6 bases). This CDR3 region has 13 residues. The germline gives CDR1 ENHRY, CDR2 SYGVKD. V lost 6 bases to trimming and J lost 5 bases, with 11 bases between them. CDR3 sequence reads: CAIRDTSNNEQFF. The DNA for the CDR3 is TGTGCCATCAGGGATACTAGCAACAATGAGCAGTTCTTC.

The chain couples TRBV7-9 to TRBJ2-5; the D gene is possibly TRBD2 (6 bases). The germline V and J ends were trimmed by 4 bases and 5 bases, with 14 bases remaining between them. The CDR3 extends over 14 amino acids. In germline, CDR1 is SEHNR, CDR2 FQNEAQ (reference sequence). This CDR3 is CASSYTRAGETQYF. In nucleotides, the CDR3 is TGTGCCAGCAGCTACACCAGGGCGGGGGAGACCCAGTACTTC.

For this clone: A read error may produce the germline difference seen at one junction end. V gene TRBV7-7 combines with J gene TRBJ2-1; D is perhaps TRBD2 (5 bases). The CDR3 has 13 residues. Looked up from germline, CDR1 is SSHAT and CDR2 is FNYEAQ (reference sequence). CDR3 protein: CASSSRRTGEQFF. The CDR3, as DNA: TGTGCTAGCAGCTCCAGGAGGACGGGGGAGCAGTTCTTC.

This chain uses TRBV29-1 with TRBJ1-1; no clear D gene. In germline, CDR1 is SQVTM, CDR2 ANQGSEA. V lost 5 bases to trimming and J lost 3 bases, with 13 bases between them. The CDR3 sequence is 13 residues long. The CDR3 DNA is TGCAGCGTTACGGGAGGTTATGACACTGAAGCTTTCTTT. It specifies CSVTGGYDTEAFF.

The chain combines TRBV5-6 with TRBJ2-2; D remains unclear. The germline gives CDR1 SGHDT, CDR2 YYEEEE. CDR3 length: 14 residues. Trimming shortened V by 4 bases and J by 1 base, and 8 bases separated the two germline ends. CDR3 in amino acids: CASSAGLNTGELFF. CDR3 nucleotides: TGTGCCAGCAGCGCAGGATTGAACACCGGGGAGCTGTTTTTT.

The chain employs TRBV28 and TRBJ1-3; D is possibly TRBD1 (6 bases). Trimming pared 8 bases from V and 0 bases from J, leaving 11 bases between. Germline CDR1 MDHEN, CDR2 SYDVKM. The CDR3 is 14 amino acids. In DNA, the CDR3 is TGTGCCAGCGGCAAAGGGGGCTCTGGAAACACCATATATTTT. This encodes CASGKGGSGNTIYF.

V is TRBV6-5 and J is TRBJ1-1; no definite D call. Germline loops: CDR1 MNHEY, CDR2 SVGAGI. This CDR3 has 13 amino acids. V was shortened by 6 bases and J by 0 bases, with 8 bases between the two germline ends. This chain's CDR3 is CASSGAMNTEAFF. The CDR3 DNA reads TGTGCCAGCAGCGGAGCGATGAACACTGAAGCTTTCTTT.

The chain combines TRBV7-6 with TRBJ2-5, with 9 bases matching TRBD1. J gave up 2 bases and V 0 bases, and 1 base lay outside the gene matches. Germline CDR1 SGHVS, CDR2 FNYEAQ. The CDR3 sequence is 15 residues long. The CDR3 nucleotides read TGTGCCAGCAGCTTAGCCGGGACAGGGCAAGAGACCCAGTACTTC. This sequence encodes CASSLAGTGQETQYF.

This sequence joins TRBV30 and TRBJ2-1; D is uncertain. With 1 base removed from V and 0 bases from J, the gap between germline ends came to 13 bases. The V gene's germline CDR1 is GTSNPN and CDR2 SVGIG (reference sequence). CDR3 length: 16 amino acids. The CDR3 DNA sequence: TGTGCCTGGAGTGGGGCCAAGGCCCGCTCCTACAATGAGCAGTTCTTC. Translated: CAWSGAKARSYNEQFF.

This chain uses TRBV14 with TRBJ1-2; a weak D match, TRBD1 (5 bases). Germline V gene data show CDR1 as SGHDN and CDR2 as FVKESK. This CDR3 has 11 residues. The chain's CDR3 is CAPQANYGYTF. The DNA for the CDR3 is TGTGCGCCACAGGCAAACTATGGCTACACCTTC.

The chain carries TRBV7-8 and TRBJ1-2; maybe TRBD1 (6 bases). This CDR3 is built from 16 residues. Trimming removed 1 base at V and 0 bases at J, with 12 bases between. The V gene's germline CDR1 is SGHVS and CDR2 FQNEAQ. CDR3 region: CASSLGTATPNYGYTF. For the CDR3, the DNA is TGTGCCAGCAGCTTAGGGACAGCCACCCCTAACTATGGCTACACCTTC.

The chain recombines TRBV28 with TRBJ2-2; TRBD1 agrees at 9 bases. CDR1 and CDR2 (germline): MDHEN, SYDVKM. The ends lost 9 bases at V and 7 bases at J; junction bases unmatched: 9. This CDR3 has 14 amino acids. CDR3 sequence (DNA): TGTGCCAGTTTAAAACAGGGGGCAAACGGGGAGCTGTTTTTT. The encoded protein is CASLKQGANGELFF.

The chain couples TRBV5-1 to TRBJ2-1; 8 nucleotides line up with TRBD2. The germline CDR1 and CDR2 sequences are SGHRS and YFSETQ. The CDR3 runs 17 residues. Losses at the gene ends were 0 bases for V and 0 bases for J; bases not matched to a gene: 5. The CDR3 is CASSLGGLVSSYNEQFF. As DNA, the CDR3 is TGCGCCAGCAGCTTGGGGGGACTAGTCAGCTCCTACAATGAGCAGTTCTTC.

The chain links TRBV19 to TRBJ2-1, with a tentative D call TRBD1 (7 bases). The germline V and J ends were trimmed by 3 bases and 10 bases, with 25 bases remaining between them. CDR3 length: 17 amino acids. Germline V gene sequence: CDR1 LNHDA, CDR2 SQIVND (reference sequence). The CDR3 DNA is TGTGCCAGTAGTATTGGCTGGGGGACTCTAGGGGGCACGGAGCAGTTCTTC. Its translation is CASSIGWGTLGGTEQFF.

The rearrangement joins TRBV18 to TRBJ1-6; D remains unclear. From germline, CDR1 is KGHSH and CDR2 LQKENI. Trimming pared 6 bases from V and 7 bases from J, leaving 19 bases between. CDR3 size: 16 residues. The CDR3 DNA is TGTGCCAGCTCGCCAAGACGGGGAGTGGGGAATTCACCCCTCCACTTT. Its translation: CASSPRRGVGNSPLHF.

V and J are TRBV2 and TRBJ1-1; TRBD1 matches at 7 bases. The V segment lost 7 bases and the J segment 3 bases; nucleotides outside the gene matches: 5. Per germline, CDR1 SNHLY and CDR2 FYNNEI. This CDR3 contains 13 residues. The CDR3 coding sequence is TGTGCCAGCAATCAGGGGGGTGACACTGAAGCTTTCTTT. Amino acid sequence: CASNQGGDTEAFF.

This clone was observed a single time. The chain has TRBV13 and TRBJ2-1; TRBD2 aligns across 8 bases. The CDR3 runs to 18 residues. Per germline, CDR1 PRHDT and CDR2 FYEKMQ (reference sequence). V lost 0 bases and J lost 15; bases outside the gene matches: 22. The CDR3 sequence: CASSLGKWPKREFFPRFF. The CDR3 DNA reads TGTGCCAGCAGCTTAGGCAAGTGGCCTAAGCGGGAGTTTTTCCCCAGGTTCTTC.

The CDR3 is CASSFRPSPMDRRGWNTEAFF. CDR3 in DNA: TGTGCCAGCAGTTTTAGGCCATCTCCTATGGATCGCAGGGGATGGAACACTGAAGCTTTCTTT. The chain has TRBV28 and TRBJ1-1; possibly TRBD1 for D (6 bases). Germline CDR1 reads MDHEN; CDR2 reads SYDVKM. The CDR3 spans 21 residues. Trimming stripped 3 bases from V and 1 base from J, with 30 bases between.

The chain recombines TRBV29-1 with TRBJ2-6, with 7 bases lining up with TRBD1. Trimming removed 5 bases from V and 0 bases from J; junction bases left unmatched: 7. This CDR3 is 16 amino acids long. Looked up from germline, CDR1 is SQVTM and CDR2 is ANQGSEA. CDR3 bases: TGCAGCGTTAAGGGGGCGGGCGGCTCTGGGGCCAACGTCCTGACTTTC. The encoded protein is CSVKGAGGSGANVLTF.

The CDR3 sequence is CASTPDRGYGNTIYF. The CDR3 coding sequence is TGTGCCAGCACTCCCGACAGGGGCTATGGAAACACCATATATTTT. The V gene is TRBV28, the J gene TRBJ1-3, with 8 bases aligning to TRBD1. There are 15 residues in the CDR3. Looked up from germline, CDR1 is MDHEN and CDR2 is SYDVKM. The J segment lost 3 bases and the V segment lost 7 bases, leaving 8 bases of the junction unmatched.

This chain joins TRBV7-9 and TRBJ1-5; D perhaps matches TRBD1 (5 bases). Per the germline V gene, CDR1 is SEHNR and CDR2 is FQNEAQ (reference sequence). V shed 4 bases and J shed 5 bases, with 12 bases lying between them. The CDR3 length is 14 residues. The CDR3 DNA reads as TGTGCCAGCAGCTCTGGGGGGTACGATCAGCCCCAGCATTTT. Amino acid sequence: CASSSGGYDQPQHF. Looking up the rest from reference TRBV7-9 and TRBJ1-5 gives the full variable domain: DTGVSQNPRHKITKRGQNVTFRCDPISEHNRLYWYRQTLGQGPEFLTYFQNEAQLEKSRLLSDRFSAERPKGSFSTLEIQRTEQGDSAMYLCASSSGGYDQPQHFGDGTRLSIL.

V gene TRBV27 combines with J gene TRBJ1-5, with a weak D call TRBD1 (5 bases). The CDR3 length is 17 residues. The ends were cut back, 8 bases at V and 1 base at J, with 21 bases in the middle. Germline V gives CDR1 MNHEY, CDR2 SMNVEV (reference sequence). CDR3 DNA sequence: TGTGCCAGCGGCACCCTAACAGGCGCGAAAAGCAATCAGCCCCAGCATTTT. Translating gives CASGTLTGAKSNQPQHF.

The chain is built from TRBV19 and TRBJ1-1; D remains unclear. This CDR3 region has 15 residues. Trimming removed 7 bases from V and 0 bases from J, with 15 bases in between. The germline V gene encodes CDR1 LNHDA and CDR2 SQIVND (reference sequence). CDR3 nucleotides: TGTGCCAGTACCAAACTACAACTCATGAACACTGAAGCTTTCTTT. Its translation is CASTKLQLMNTEAFF. The whole variable domain, remainder taken from reference TRBV19 and TRBJ1-1, is DGGITQSPKYLFRKEGQNVTLSCEQNLNHDAMYWYRQDPGQGLRLIYYSQIVNDFQKGDIAEGYSVSREKKESFPLTVTSAQKNPTAFYLCASTKLQLMNTEAFFGQGTRLTVV.